This note documents a single TCR beta chain sequence. Its antigen is not known. This same CDR3 is encoded by further DNA sequences in the sample. The sample is drawn from a study of shared clonotypes between healthy human individuals. Study outcomes and limitations: Represented diversity (both genetic and exposure-history) was limited by the small number of donors.

J lost 3 bases, V lost 1 base, and 3 bases had no gene match. This CDR3 spans 15 amino acids. The germline V gene has CDR1 MNHEY and CDR2 SMNVEV (reference sequence). Assay used: immunoSEQ multiplex PCR; TCRdb lists only in-frame clones, some missing. Among 2 million to 2.5 million clones listed, 93% were seen once. This chain uses TRBV27 with TRBJ2-1, with 7 bases fitting TRBD2. Sequencing was done on a sample of naive CD4+ T cells from PBMCs. Documented subset: CD45RA+ positively selected. The TCR comes from a man aged 18 to 35 in good health. Some clones in this sample may be carry-over from other donors' samples. In nucleotides, the CDR3 is TGTGCCAGCAGTTTATGGGCTAGCGGCTACAATGAGCAGTTCTTC. It translates to CASSLWASGYNEQFF.